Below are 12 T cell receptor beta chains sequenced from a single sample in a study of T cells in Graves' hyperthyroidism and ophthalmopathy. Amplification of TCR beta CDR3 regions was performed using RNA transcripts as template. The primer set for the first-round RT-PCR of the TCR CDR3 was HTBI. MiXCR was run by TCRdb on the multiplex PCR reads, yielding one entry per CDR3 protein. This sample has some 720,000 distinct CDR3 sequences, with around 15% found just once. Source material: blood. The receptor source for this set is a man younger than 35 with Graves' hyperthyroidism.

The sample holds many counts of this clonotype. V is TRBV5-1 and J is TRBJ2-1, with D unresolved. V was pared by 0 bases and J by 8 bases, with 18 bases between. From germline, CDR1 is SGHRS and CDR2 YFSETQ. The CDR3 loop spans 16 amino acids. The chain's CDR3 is CASSLADPTLGDEQFF. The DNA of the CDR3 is TGCGCCAGCAGCTTGGCTGACCCAACGCTGGGCGATGAGCAGTTCTTC.

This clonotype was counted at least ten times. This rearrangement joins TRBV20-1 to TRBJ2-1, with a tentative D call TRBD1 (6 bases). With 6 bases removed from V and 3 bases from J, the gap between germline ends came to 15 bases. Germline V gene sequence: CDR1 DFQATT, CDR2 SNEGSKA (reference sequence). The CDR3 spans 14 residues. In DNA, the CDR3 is TGCAGTGCCCAGGACAGAGCACTCTACAATGAGCAGTTCTTC. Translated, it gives CSAQDRALYNEQFF.

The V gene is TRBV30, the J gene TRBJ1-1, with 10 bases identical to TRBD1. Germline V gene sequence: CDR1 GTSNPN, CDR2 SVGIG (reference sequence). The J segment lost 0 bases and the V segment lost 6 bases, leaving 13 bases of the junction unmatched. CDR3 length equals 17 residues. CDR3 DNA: TGTGCCTGTGGACAGGGGGTTTCCCAAGGGATGAACACTGAAGCTTTCTTT. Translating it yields CACGQGVSQGMNTEAFF.

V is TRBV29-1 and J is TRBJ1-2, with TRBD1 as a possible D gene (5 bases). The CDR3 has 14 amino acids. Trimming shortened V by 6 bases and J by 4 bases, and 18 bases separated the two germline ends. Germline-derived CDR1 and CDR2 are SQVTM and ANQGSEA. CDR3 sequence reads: CSVRGAQATYGYTF. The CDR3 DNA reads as TGCAGCGTCAGAGGGGCACAGGCGACCTATGGCTACACCTTC.

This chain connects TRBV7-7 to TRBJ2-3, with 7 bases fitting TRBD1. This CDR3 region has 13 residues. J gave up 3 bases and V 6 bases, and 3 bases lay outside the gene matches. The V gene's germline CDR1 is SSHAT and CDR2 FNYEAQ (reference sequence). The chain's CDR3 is CASRKTGTDTQYF. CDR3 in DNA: TGTGCCAGCAGGAAGACAGGGACAGATACGCAGTATTTT.

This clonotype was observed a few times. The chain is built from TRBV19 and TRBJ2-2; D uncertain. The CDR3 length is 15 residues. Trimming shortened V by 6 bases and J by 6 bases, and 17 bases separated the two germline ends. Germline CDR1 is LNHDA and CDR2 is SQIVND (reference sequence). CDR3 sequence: CASRILGPGSGELFF. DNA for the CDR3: TGTGCCAGTAGGATCCTCGGACCGGGTTCCGGGGAGCTGTTTTTT.

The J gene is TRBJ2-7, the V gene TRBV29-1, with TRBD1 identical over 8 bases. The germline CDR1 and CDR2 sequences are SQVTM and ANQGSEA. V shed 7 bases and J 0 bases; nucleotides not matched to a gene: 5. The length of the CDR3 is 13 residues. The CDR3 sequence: CSAWTGSSYEQYF. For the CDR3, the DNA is TGCAGCGCATGGACAGGGTCCTCCTACGAGCAGTACTTC.

The CDR3 reads CASSLAANNQPQHF. As DNA, the CDR3 is TGTGCCAGCAGCTTAGCCGCCAACAATCAGCCCCAGCATTTT. This chain joins TRBV11-2 and TRBJ1-5; D is unresolved. The CDR3 extends over 14 amino acids. CDR1 SGHAT and CDR2 FQNNGV come from the germline V gene. V lost 1 base, J lost 3 bases, and 7 bases lay in between.

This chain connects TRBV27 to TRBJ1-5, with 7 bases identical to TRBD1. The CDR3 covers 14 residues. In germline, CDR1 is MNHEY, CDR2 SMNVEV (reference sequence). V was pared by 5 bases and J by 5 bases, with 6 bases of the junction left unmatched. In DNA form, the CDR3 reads TGTGCCAGCAGTGTGACAGGGTTTTATCAGCCCCAGCATTTT. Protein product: CASSVTGFYQPQHF.

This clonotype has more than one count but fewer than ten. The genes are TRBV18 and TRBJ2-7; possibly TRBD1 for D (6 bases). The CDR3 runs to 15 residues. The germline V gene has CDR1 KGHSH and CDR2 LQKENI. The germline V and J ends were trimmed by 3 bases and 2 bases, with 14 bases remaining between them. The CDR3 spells CASSPPGVITYEQYF. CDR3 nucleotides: TGTGCCAGCTCACCCCCAGGGGTTATCACCTACGAGCAGTACTTC.

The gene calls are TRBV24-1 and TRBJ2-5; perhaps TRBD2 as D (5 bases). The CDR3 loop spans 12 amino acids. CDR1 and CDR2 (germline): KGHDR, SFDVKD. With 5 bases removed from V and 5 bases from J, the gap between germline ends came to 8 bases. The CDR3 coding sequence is TGTGCCACCAGTGGAGGGTACGAGACCCAGTACTTC. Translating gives CATSGGYETQYF.

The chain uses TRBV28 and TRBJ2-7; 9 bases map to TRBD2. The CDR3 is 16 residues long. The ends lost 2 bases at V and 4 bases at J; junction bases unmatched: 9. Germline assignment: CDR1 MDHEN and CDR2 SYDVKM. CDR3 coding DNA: TGTGCCAGCAGTTTAGGAGCAAGCGGGAGGTTTTACGAGCAGTACTTC. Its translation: CASSLGASGRFYEQYF. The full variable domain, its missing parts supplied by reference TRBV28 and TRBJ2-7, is DVKVTQSSRYLVKRTGEKVFLECVQDMDHENMFWYRQDPGLGLRLIYFSYDVKMKEKGDIPEGYSVSREKKERFSLILESASTNQTSMYLCASSLGASGRFYEQYFGPGTRLTVT.